This TCR beta chain was recovered during a study of breast tumors, draining lymph nodes, adjacent tissues. Study findings and constraints: Tumor T cell lymph node origin was a supported hypothesis, not proven. Tumors had less TCR diversity than lymph nodes, more than nontumor tissue. Luminal-like breast cancer showed significantly greater tumor-nontumor repertoire similarity than basal-like breast cancer did. The data were judged consistent with most tumor T cells coming from lymph node and expanding in tumor.

From the multiplex PCR reads, TCRdb called clonotypes with MiXCR, one entry per CDR3 protein. The profile covers about 89,000 distinct CDR3 sequences, with approximately 31% appearing a single time and over 7.5% taken by the ten largest. Regarding this clonotype: Antigen: not known. A read error may account for a junction end that differs from germline.

The lymph nodes were axillary draining lymph nodes from breast cancer patients. Germline loops: CDR1 SQVTM, CDR2 ANQGSEA. The CDR3 consists of 12 residues. This TCR derives from a female donor with breast cancer. Some clones in this sample may be carry-over from other donors' samples. The sample comprised axillary lymph node tissue. The V gene is TRBV29-1, the J gene TRBJ2-7; a possible D gene is TRBD2 (5 bases). This chain's CDR3 is CNVTQEGYEQYF. The CDR3 region has the DNA TGCAACGTTACACAAGAGGGCTACGAGCAGTACTTC.